A single TCR beta chain is shown here with its context. Antigen: not known. Per germline, CDR1 SGHVS and CDR2 FNYEAQ. The V gene lost 2 bases and the J gene lost 2 bases, with 16 bases spanning the gap. CDR3 length: 17 residues. This entry is derived from a study of long-term antiretroviral therapy in people with HIV. Across the study: When the earliest samples were collected, ART was typically delayed until CD4 counts fell.

It was version v3.0 of the immunoSEQ assay that was run at survey level. Assay: immunoSEQ multiplex PCR; the TCRdb copy retains only in-frame clones and omits some. The sample records approximately 30,000 clones, about 97% being singletons. Findings and limits, study-wide: All time points showed a repertoire dominated by clones expanded before ART. Control repertoires displayed wider CDR3 length ranges than the HIV repertoires. Following ART, diversity rose but still fell short of transplant donor controls.

Sequenced here: unsorted PBMCs, sampled 7.6 years after starting antiretroviral therapy. The V gene is TRBV7-6, the J gene TRBJ1-3; D gene ambiguous. The TCR sequence derives from a man aged 25-40 years with HIV. The CDR3 DNA follows: TGTGCCAGCAGCTTACTCCCCGGGAGAGATACTGGAAACACCATATATTTT. It yields the protein CASSLLPGRDTGNTIYF.